One sample yielded the 14 T cell receptor beta chains listed below, sequenced in a study of post-analysis software for immune sequencing data. Notes on the study in general: Included in a set of four or five TRBV segments more frequent in patients than controls were TRBV5-6, TRBV5-1 and TRBV20-1.

Their recognized antigens are unknown. Tagging with unique molecular identifiers was a feature of the TCR beta cDNA libraries. TCRdb re-called the PCR reads with MiXCR, one entry per CDR3 protein. The table lists about 820,000 distinct CDR3 sequences, 53% of them singletons. The sample taken for sequencing was blood. The receptors were sampled from a girl aged 10 to 17 with multiple sclerosis.

The chain uses TRBV20-1 and TRBJ2-5; 8 bases match TRBD2. V lost 6 bases to trimming and J lost 4 bases; unmatched junction nucleotides: 7. Germline CDR1 DFQATT, CDR2 SNEGSKA (reference sequence). This CDR3 has 13 residues. The CDR3 loop reads CSANAGGVETQYF. CDR3 sequence (DNA): TGCAGTGCCAACGCGGGGGGCGTAGAGACCCAGTACTTC.

This clonotype was counted between two and nine times. The J gene is TRBJ2-7, the V gene TRBV27; TRBD2 agrees at 11 bases. The CDR3 has 16 residues. In germline, CDR1 is MNHEY, CDR2 SMNVEV (reference sequence). With 6 bases clipped from V and 1 base from J, the junction kept 8 bases outside the gene matches. CDR3: CASRGLAGGQSYEQYF. In DNA, the CDR3 is TGTGCCAGCAGGGGTCTAGCGGGAGGCCAATCCTACGAGCAGTACTTC.

The sample holds a few counts of this clonotype. CDR3 sequence reads: CASSLGVAGGDEQYF. CDR3 sequence (DNA): TGCGCCAGCAGCTTGGGAGTAGCGGGAGGAGACGAGCAGTACTTC. This chain links TRBV5-1 with TRBJ2-5; TRBD2 agrees at 10 bases. The DNA end is more similar to TRBJ2-7, so the J call may be wrong. The CDR3 covers 15 residues. CDR1 is SGHRS and CDR2 is YFSETQ in the germline V gene.

The chain combines TRBV29-1 with TRBJ2-1, with D possibly matching TRBD2 (6 bases). The CDR3 length is 11 residues. V shed 8 bases and J shed 10 bases, with 15 bases lying between them. From germline, CDR1 is SQVTM and CDR2 ANQGSEA. The CDR3 is CSFSTGAEQFF. The CDR3 nucleotides are TGCAGCTTTTCAACGGGAGCAGAGCAGTTCTTC.

Notes on this clonotype: A read error may produce the germline difference seen at one junction end. J is TRBJ2-3 and V is TRBV7-9; 9 bases fit TRBD2. This CDR3 comprises 16 residues. Germline V lookup: CDR1 SEHNR, CDR2 FQNEAQ (reference sequence). For the CDR3, the DNA is TGTGCCTGCAGCTCTTCACGGCGGGGGGGGAAAGATACGCAGTATTTT. This codes for CACSSSRRGGKDTQYF. The entire variable domain, with the rest obtained from reference TRBV7-9 and TRBJ2-3, is as follows: DTGVSQNPRHKITKRGQNVTFRCDPISEHNRLYWYRQTLGQGPEFLTYFQNEAQLEKSRLLSDRFSAERPKGSFSTLEIQRTEQGDSAMYLCACSSSRRGGKDTQYFGPGTRLTVL.

The chain has TRBV6-6 and TRBJ1-1, with D hard to call. Germline V gene data show CDR1 as MNHNY and CDR2 as SVGAGI (reference sequence). The CDR3 has 13 amino acids. Trimming pared 4 bases from V and 1 base from J, leaving 7 bases between. DNA of the CDR3: TGTGCCAGCAGTTCCTCACCGAACACTGAAGCTTTCTTT. Residues: CASSSSPNTEAFF.

This sequence joins TRBV20-1 and TRBJ2-3; either TRBD1 or TRBD2 may fit D (6 bases each). This CDR3 spans 14 amino acids. Per the germline V gene, CDR1 is DFQATT and CDR2 is SNEGSKA (reference sequence). Trimming took off 6 bases at V and 0 bases at J, with 13 bases between the two ends. CDR3 loop: CSAGTGASTDTQYF. As DNA, the CDR3 is TGCAGTGCCGGGACGGGGGCTAGCACAGATACGCAGTATTTT.

The chain employs TRBV29-1 and TRBJ2-1, with 10 bases identical to TRBD1. With 7 bases clipped from V and 9 bases from J, the junction kept 12 bases outside the gene matches. CDR3 size: 14 residues. Germline V gives CDR1 SQVTM, CDR2 ANQGSEA. The CDR3 loop is CSALTGTGVSEQFF. CDR3 DNA sequence: TGCAGCGCTTTAACCGGGACAGGGGTCAGTGAGCAGTTCTTC.

This clonotype was detected only once. The CDR3: CSATGGRGSYGYTF. The CDR3 DNA follows: TGCAGTGCCACCGGAGGGAGAGGGAGCTATGGCTACACCTTC. The chain recombines TRBV20-1 with TRBJ1-2; D not certain. This CDR3 is built from 14 residues. Germline CDR1 reads DFQATT; CDR2 reads SNEGSKA (reference sequence). V was cut by 6 bases and J by 4 bases, with 18 bases left in between.

The chain combines TRBV29-1 with TRBJ1-2; no clear D gene. The CDR3 runs to 10 residues. Germline lookup yields CDR1 SQVTM and CDR2 ANQGSEA. Trimming took off 8 bases at V and 6 bases at J, with 10 bases between the two ends. The CDR3 spells CSSERNGYTF. The CDR3 region has the DNA TGCAGCTCCGAGCGTAATGGCTACACCTTC.

The rearrangement uses TRBV20-1 and TRBJ2-7; 8 positions match TRBD1. The J call may be faulty, since TRBJ2-5 better matches the DNA end. The CDR3 runs to 15 residues. CDR1 and CDR2 (germline): DFQATT, SNEGSKA (reference sequence). The CDR3 bases are TGCAGTGCTAGAGTACGTCCAGGGGGCCCAGAGACCCAGTACTTC. Amino acid sequence: CSARVRPGGPETQYF.

V and J are TRBV11-2 and TRBJ2-5, with 10 bases that match TRBD2. The J call may be mistaken, given a closer DNA end match to TRBJ2-7. Per germline, CDR1 SGHAT and CDR2 FQNNGV. The CDR3 has 16 residues. CDR3 sequence reads: CASSSTLAGGIHEQYF. The CDR3 nucleotides are TGTGCCAGCAGCTCCACCTTAGCGGGAGGTATTCACGAGCAGTACTTC.

The chain is built from TRBV29-1 and TRBJ2-4; TRBD1 matches at 10 bases. V trimming: 6 bases; J trimming: 6 bases; junction bases outside the gene matches: 8. The CDR3 extends over 14 amino acids. Germline V gene sequence: CDR1 SQVTM, CDR2 ANQGSEA. CDR3 protein: CSVRTGGRGNIQYF. The CDR3 DNA reads as TGCAGCGTCCGGACAGGGGGTAGGGGAAACATTCAGTACTTC.

This clonotype was counted between two and nine times. This chain links TRBV28 with TRBJ2-7, with D possibly being TRBD1 (5 bases). V was cut by 2 bases and J by 2 bases, with 13 bases left in between. The CDR3 is 15 residues long. Looked up from germline, CDR1 is MDHEN and CDR2 is SYDVKM. CDR3 sequence: CASSLAGLPTYEQYF. Here the CDR3 DNA reads TGTGCCAGCAGTTTAGCAGGGCTTCCGACCTACGAGCAGTACTTC. Based on the CDR3 plus reference TRBV28 and TRBJ2-7, the full variable domain is DVKVTQSSRYLVKRTGEKVFLECVQDMDHENMFWYRQDPGLGLRLIYFSYDVKMKEKGDIPEGYSVSREKKERFSLILESASTNQTSMYLCASSLAGLPTYEQYFGPGTRLTVT.